Described below is a single T cell receptor (beta chain) sequence and its context. These data originate in a study of monozygotic twins with inflammatory bowel disease. Following a re-call of the 5' RACE reads, TCRdb has one entry per CDR3 protein and lacks DNA. This sample's clone table lists around 380,000 distinct CDR3 sequences. This receptor was identified in a human donor with ulcerative colitis or Crohn's disease, or a healthy co-twin of an affected twin (not recorded which). The specimen was blood.

The CDR3 reads CASSQGWTNYEQYF. The chain joins TRBV4-2 to TRBJ2-7; as DNA is missing, the TRBD1 call by TCRdb cannot be tested. CDR1 and CDR2 from the germline V gene are LGHNA and YNFKEQ. The CDR3 is 14 amino acids.